Sequencing of this T cell receptor (beta chain) was carried out in a study of technical replicates of blood from a handful of donors (dated by TCRdb to about 2017). Libraries were made using the immunoSEQ multiplex PCR assay. The table comes from immuneACCESS by way of TCRdb, which keeps in-frame sequences with V and J called. Part of the clones is missing from these tables; in studies checked, under half for an unresolved V gene and the rest for unknown reasons. The sample profile shows about 80,000 clones; roughly 97% of them were found once. Less than 0.2% of the sample comes from the top ten. For this clone: It has no known antigen specificity. Per-base quality was not reported, and no clone a single base away is much larger than it.

The clonotype comes from a human donor in good health. Sequenced: T cells isolated from PBMCs.

The CDR3: CASSAVGRDEQFF. The DNA reads as follows: TGCGCCAGCAGTGCGGTTGGGCGGGATGAGCAGTTCTTC. The rearranged chain carries TRBV10-1 and TRBJ2-1; TRBD2 is perhaps the D gene, given 5 matching bases. V was cut back by 4 bases and J by 8 bases, leaving a gap of 12 bases between them. Based on the germline V gene (reference sequence), the CDR1 and CDR2 sequences are WNHNN and SYGVQD. The CDR3 has 13 amino acids, counting the end cysteine and phenylalanine. The sequence is cut down to CDR3 DNA, 39 bases in frame from base 1.